This TCR beta chain emerged from a study of cytomegalovirus exposure and HLA in healthy donors. The study, taken as a whole, reports: When presence/absence was analysed, sequencing depth was taken to be roughly uniform across donors. Certain indistinguishable V segments, among them TRBV6-2 and TRBV6-3, were excluded. Reportedly, HLA-A and HLA-B alleles of most subjects were accurately predicted from TCR beta.

Notes on this clone: Its antigen is as yet unknown.

CDR1 and CDR2 (germline): SGHTS, YDEGEE. J was trimmed by 6 bases and V by 6 bases; bases with no gene match: 1. The CDR3 sequence is 11 residues long. It was with 60 Vbeta and 13 Jbeta primers that the PCR ran. The repertoire was sequenced with immunoSEQ multiplex PCR; TCRdb's copy has only in-frame clones and lacks some. The table lists about 170,000 clones, more than 60% of them singletons. The rearrangement joins TRBV5-8 to TRBJ2-7, with TRBD2 identical over 9 bases. Sequencing was carried out using PBMCs. The source of this sequence is a woman aged 25 to 39 in good health and CMV-seropositive. The CDR3 sequence is CASTLAGEQYF. Here the CDR3 DNA reads TGTGCCAGCACACTAGCGGGCGAGCAGTACTTC.